This T cell receptor (beta chain) was found in a study of response to subunit inactivated influenza vaccine. CDR3 length equals 14 residues. The V and J ends lost 0 bases and 7 bases respectively, with 13 bases between them. Germline-derived CDR1 and CDR2 are SGHRS and YFSETQ. In TCRdb, the RT-PCR reads were re-called with MiXCR into one record per CDR3 protein. This table holds roughly 710,000 distinct CDR3 sequences, roughly 15% found once. This rearrangement joins TRBV5-1 to TRBJ1-2; a possible D gene is TRBD1 (5 bases). This TCR derives from a man over 45 who received an inactivated influenza vaccine. This specimen was PBMCs from blood, taken roughly 15 days before vaccination. This CDR3 reads CASSLETVRGGYTF. The DNA for the CDR3 is TGCGCCAGCAGCTTGGAGACAGTGCGTGGTGGCTACACCTTC.